Listed here are 9 T cell receptor beta chains from one sample, sequenced in a study of T cell responses to AZD1222 COVID-19 vaccine. Produced via immunoSEQ multiplex PCR; TCRdb's table is partial and in-frame only. The sample yields 120,000 to 150,000 clones, 90% to 95% seen once. The sample was peripheral blood, taken 28 days after the second AZD1222 dose. Receptor source: an adult who received the AZD1222 COVID-19 vaccine.

The genes are TRBV5-1 and TRBJ2-3; 14 bases map to TRBD2. The CDR3 has 14 amino acids. With 7 bases clipped from V and 5 bases from J, the junction kept 3 bases outside the gene matches. The germline gives CDR1 SGHRS, CDR2 YFSETQ. Written as DNA, the CDR3 is TGCGCCAGCGCCGGGACTAGCGGGGGAGATACGCAGTATTTT. Translation: CASAGTSGGDTQYF.

V and J are TRBV7-3 and TRBJ2-1; D might be TRBD2 (6 bases). This CDR3 has 14 residues. V was shortened by 2 bases and J by 3 bases, with 8 bases between the two germline ends. Germline V CDR1 and CDR2: SGHTA, FQGTGA. CDR3 bases: TGTGCCAGCAGCTTATCCGGGAGCTACAATGAGCAGTTCTTC. Amino acid sequence: CASSLSGSYNEQFF. Looking up the rest from reference TRBV7-3 and TRBJ2-1 gives the full variable domain: GAGVSQTPSNKVTEKGKYVELRCDPISGHTALYWYRQSLGQGPEFLIYFQGTGAADDSGLPNDRFFAVRPEGSVSTLKIQRTERGDSAVYLCASSLSGSYNEQFFGPGTRLTVL.

The chain uses TRBV7-2 and TRBJ2-1; 12 bases are shared with TRBD2. CDR3 length equals 16 residues. The V gene end was trimmed by 6 bases and the J gene end by 7 bases; junction bases not matched to a gene: 10. Germline V gives CDR1 SGHTA, CDR2 FQGNSA. In nucleotides, the CDR3 is TGTGCCAGCAGTATCGCCCGGACTAGCGGGATTAATGAGCAGTTCTTC. Protein: CASSIARTSGINEQFF.

The DNA for the CDR3 is TGTGCCAGCAGGAGGGGACAGGGGGCCTACAATGAGCAGTTCTTC. Translating it yields CASRRGQGAYNEQFF. This chain connects TRBV2 to TRBJ2-1, with 11 nucleotides matching TRBD1. CDR1 and CDR2 (germline): SNHLY, FYNNEI. V gave up 6 bases and J gave up 2 bases; unmatched junction bases: 3. This CDR3 contains 15 residues.

The chain is built from TRBV6-1 and TRBJ1-6, with D perhaps TRBD1 (6 bases). Germline V gene lookup returns CDR1 MNHNS and CDR2 SASEGT. The germline V and J ends were trimmed by 2 bases and 9 bases, with 17 bases remaining between them. The CDR3 contains 16 residues. CDR3 loop: CASSEFLAGVVSPLHF. The CDR3 nucleotides are TGTGCCAGCAGTGAATTTCTGGCAGGGGTTGTTTCACCCCTCCACTTT.

The genes are TRBV18 and TRBJ1-4; D is perhaps TRBD1 (5 bases). The length of the CDR3 is 15 residues. Between the trimmed V and J ends, which lost 5 bases and 7 bases, there was a span of 17 bases. The germline CDR1 and CDR2 sequences are KGHSH and LQKENI. In nucleotides, the CDR3 is TGTGCCAGCTCAAGGGAACAGGACCGGCGTGAAAAACTGTTTTTT. Encoded protein: CASSREQDRREKLFF.

This clone has more than one count but fewer than ten. The rearrangement uses TRBV21-1 and TRBJ2-5; the table names TRBD2, a call not compared with the DNA. TRBV21-1 is marked as a pseudogene. The CDR3 is 17 residues long. This CDR3 reads CASSRKRDYHDQETQYF. Written as DNA, the CDR3 is TGTGCCAGCAGCAGGAAGAGGGACTATCACGACCAAGAGACCCAGTACTTC.

V gene TRBV7-6 combines with J gene TRBJ2-5; TRBD2 matches 9 bases. The CDR3 covers 15 residues. The V gene end was trimmed by 6 bases and the J gene end by 7 bases; junction bases not matched to a gene: 12. CDR1 is SGHVS and CDR2 is FNYEAQ in the germline V gene. Here the CDR3 reads CASRLGAGGSATQYF. Here the CDR3 DNA reads TGTGCCAGCAGACTAGGAGCGGGAGGCTCAGCGACCCAGTACTTC.

V gene TRBV19 combines with J gene TRBJ2-3; no clear D. The V end was cut by 7 bases, the J end by 4 bases, with 15 bases between. The CDR3 runs to 14 residues. Germline V CDR1 and CDR2: LNHDA, SQIVND (reference sequence). The CDR3 DNA is TGTGCCAGTAAGATGTGGGAAGAAGCAGATACGCAGTATTTT. Its protein is CASKMWEEADTQYF.